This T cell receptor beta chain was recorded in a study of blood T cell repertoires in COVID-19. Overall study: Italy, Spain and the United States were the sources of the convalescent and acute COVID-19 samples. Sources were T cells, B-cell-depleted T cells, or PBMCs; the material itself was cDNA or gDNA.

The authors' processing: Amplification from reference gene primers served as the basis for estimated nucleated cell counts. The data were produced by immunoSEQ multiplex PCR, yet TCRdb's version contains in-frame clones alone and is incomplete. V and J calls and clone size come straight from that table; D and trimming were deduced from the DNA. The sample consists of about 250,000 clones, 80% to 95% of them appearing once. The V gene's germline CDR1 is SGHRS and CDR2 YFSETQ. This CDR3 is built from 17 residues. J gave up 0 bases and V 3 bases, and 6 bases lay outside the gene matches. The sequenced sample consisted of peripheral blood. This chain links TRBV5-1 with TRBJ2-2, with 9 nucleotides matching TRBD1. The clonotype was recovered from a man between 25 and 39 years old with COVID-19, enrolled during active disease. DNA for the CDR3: TGCGCCAGCAGCTGGACAGGGGTCAGGGCGAACACCGGGGAGCTGTTTTTT. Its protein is CASSWTGVRANTGELFF.